This entry lists 31 T cell receptor beta chains sequenced from one sample in a study of control samples from healthy donors and cancer patients (TCRdb year 2020). Preparation of the library involved the immunoSEQ multiplex PCR assay. In TCRdb, the immuneACCESS table is reduced to in-frame sequences with V and J assigned. These tables do not hold every clone; where another copy was compared, an unresolved V gene accounts for under half, and the others remain unexplained. The sample table records more than 150,000 clones; more than 85% of these occur just once. About 0.73% of the sample rests with the top ten. Sequencing input: blood. The origin of the receptors is a woman aged 25 to 45 in good health.

The chain has TRBV6-1 and TRBJ1-1; no firm D call. Per the germline V gene, CDR1 is MNHNS and CDR2 is SASEGT. The CDR3 contains 14 residues. V was trimmed by 0 bases and J by 10 bases, leaving 15 bases between them. The CDR3 bases are TGTGCCAGCAGTGAAGCCGAACGGGGTCCTCGAGCTTTCTTT. Translation gives CASSEAERGPRAFF.

The V call is TRBV19, the J call TRBJ1-5; 9 bases match TRBD1. From germline, CDR1 is LNHDA and CDR2 SQIVND (reference sequence). This CDR3 region has 16 residues. The V gene end was trimmed by 4 bases and the J gene end by 0 bases; junction bases not matched to a gene: 4. The CDR3 region is CASSRTGENSNQPQHF. In DNA form, the CDR3 reads TGTGCCAGTAGTAGGACAGGGGAAAATAGCAATCAGCCCCAGCATTTT.

CDR3 amino acids: CASSLGTSANNEQFF. In nucleotides, the CDR3 is TGTGCCAGCAGCTTAGGGACTAGCGCAAACAATGAGCAGTTCTTC. This rearrangement joins TRBV7-9 to TRBJ2-1; 9 bases align to TRBD2. The CDR3 is made up of 15 amino acids. CDR1 is SEHNR, CDR2 FQNEAQ, per germline (reference sequence). Trimming at V came to 1 base and at J to 5 bases, leaving 3 bases not matched to a gene.

The chain links TRBV28 to TRBJ1-2; 7 nucleotides align to TRBD1. V was pared by 3 bases and J by 5 bases, with 15 bases of the junction left unmatched. Germline CDR1 and CDR2: MDHEN and SYDVKM. The CDR3 spans 17 residues. The CDR3 region is CASSFFAVRQGRYGYTF. CDR3 nucleotides: TGTGCCAGCAGTTTTTTCGCGGTCCGACAGGGAAGGTATGGCTACACCTTC.

The chain is built from TRBV24-1 and TRBJ2-1, with 10 bases lining up with TRBD1. The CDR3 loop spans 15 amino acids. Germline V CDR1 and CDR2: KGHDR, SFDVKD. Losses at the gene ends were 5 bases for V and 2 bases for J; bases not matched to a gene: 2. CDR3 coding DNA: TGTGCCACCAGTGCCGACAGGGGGCCCTACAATGAGCAGTTCTTC. It encodes CATSADRGPYNEQFF.

The CDR3 region has the DNA TGTGCCTGGAGTGTAACCCGGCAGGGACTCGCAGGGGGCTATGGCTACACCTTC. Translating it yields CAWSVTRQGLAGGYGYTF. This sequence joins TRBV30 and TRBJ1-2, with TRBD1 matching 7 bases. With 0 bases clipped from V and 4 bases from J, the junction kept 17 bases outside the gene matches. Germline V gene data show CDR1 as GTSNPN and CDR2 as SVGIG (reference sequence). This CDR3 has 18 amino acids.

The chain joins TRBV27 to TRBJ2-5; tentatively, D is TRBD2 (6 bases). The length of the CDR3 is 13 residues. Germline V gene lookup returns CDR1 MNHEY and CDR2 SMNVEV (reference sequence). V lost 6 bases to trimming and J lost 1 base, with 9 bases between them. CDR3 residues: CASRRLGQETQYF. Written as DNA, the CDR3 is TGTGCCAGCAGGCGACTAGGCCAAGAGACCCAGTACTTC.

The V call is TRBV10-3, the J call TRBJ1-2, with D unresolved. CDR3 length: 15 residues. Germline CDR1 reads ENHRY; CDR2 reads SYGVKD. V shed 6 bases and J shed 9 bases, with 23 bases lying between them. In DNA, the CDR3 is TGTGCCATCAGCCCCGAGGTCGGGCCCGAATTGAGCTACACCTTC. Amino acid sequence: CAISPEVGPELSYTF.

The rearrangement joins TRBV28 to TRBJ1-6; 7 nucleotides align to TRBD1. Unmatched junction bases numbered 8, after V lost 5 bases and J lost 7 bases. Germline CDR1 and CDR2: MDHEN and SYDVKM. The CDR3 extends over 15 amino acids. The CDR3, as DNA: TGTGCCAGCAGTCAAGCGGACAGGCTCAATTCACCCCTCCACTTT. This gives the protein CASSQADRLNSPLHF.

The chain combines TRBV13 with TRBJ1-4; unclear D gene. The germline V gene encodes CDR1 PRHDT and CDR2 FYEKMQ (reference sequence). The CDR3 is 13 amino acids. Trimming took off 2 bases at V and 14 bases at J, with 15 bases between the two ends. As DNA, the CDR3 is TGTGCCAGCAGCTTATTCCCTCTCTCTGAGCTGTTTTTT. Translation gives CASSLFPLSELFF. Full variable domain (remainder filled in from reference TRBV13 and TRBJ1-4): AAGVIQSPRHLIKEKRETATLKCYPIPRHDTVYWYQQGPGQDPQFLISFYEKMQSDKGSIPDRFSAQQFSDYHSELNMSSLELGDSALYFCASSLFPLSELFFGSGTQLSVL.

This clone appeared a single time. The chain recombines TRBV18 with TRBJ1-1; possible D gene TRBD1, 5 bases. V lost 4 bases and J 4 bases, leaving 10 bases between the germline ends. Germline V lookup: CDR1 KGHSH, CDR2 LQKENI. The CDR3 is made up of 13 amino acids. CDR3 DNA: TGTGCCAGCTCACTCGGGACGGTCACTGAAGCTTTCTTT. Amino acids: CASSLGTVTEAFF.

The genes are TRBV28 and TRBJ2-5; 8 bases map to TRBD1. The junction had 10 bases not matched to a gene; V was cut back by 2 bases and J by 2 bases. CDR1 is MDHEN, CDR2 SYDVKM, per germline. This CDR3 is 17 amino acids long. CDR3 region: CASSLRGTGPLQETQYF. The CDR3 nucleotides are TGTGCCAGCAGTTTACGCGGGACAGGCCCCCTTCAAGAGACCCAGTACTTC.

The V gene is TRBV11-2, the J gene TRBJ2-1; maybe TRBD1 (6 bases). The CDR3 consists of 16 residues. V dropped 1 base and J dropped 6 bases, with 16 bases sitting between them. Germline CDR1 is SGHAT and CDR2 is FQNNGV. CDR3 region: CASSLVGARERNEQFF. The DNA for the CDR3 is TGTGCCAGCAGCTTAGTGGGGGCCAGAGAGCGCAATGAGCAGTTCTTC. The full variable domain, its missing parts supplied by reference TRBV11-2 and TRBJ2-1, is EAGVAQSPRYKIIEKRQSVAFWCNPISGHATLYWYQQILGQGPKLLIQFQNNGVVDDSQLPKDRFSAERLKGVDSTLKIQPAKLEDSAVYLCASSLVGARERNEQFFGPGTRLTVL.

The genes are TRBV7-3 and TRBJ2-1, with 8 bases fitting TRBD1. The CDR3 runs 16 residues. V gave up 2 bases and J gave up 0 bases; unmatched junction bases: 3. Germline assignment: CDR1 SGHTA and CDR2 FQGTGA. The CDR3 is CASSLWGTGSYNEQFF. Here the CDR3 DNA reads TGTGCCAGCAGCTTATGGGGGACAGGCTCCTACAATGAGCAGTTCTTC. Full variable domain (outside the CDR3, taken from reference TRBV7-3 and TRBJ2-1): GAGVSQTPSNKVTEKGKYVELRCDPISGHTALYWYRQSLGQGPEFLIYFQGTGAADDSGLPNDRFFAVRPEGSVSTLKIQRTERGDSAVYLCASSLWGTGSYNEQFFGPGTRLTVL.

The chain uses TRBV7-9 and TRBJ2-1; 9 bases line up with TRBD2. The CDR3 has 16 amino acids. Per germline, CDR1 SEHNR and CDR2 FQNEAQ (reference sequence). With 1 base clipped from V and 6 bases from J, the junction kept 7 bases outside the gene matches. CDR3 nucleotides: TGTGCCAGCAGCTTAGTCCTAGCGGGATTGAGCAATGAGCAGTTCTTC. Its translation: CASSLVLAGLSNEQFF.

The rearrangement uses TRBV5-5 and TRBJ1-5; D not resolved. The germline gives CDR1 SGHKS, CDR2 YYEKEE (reference sequence). V was clipped by 2 bases and J by 6 bases, with 21 bases between them. This CDR3 is 17 amino acids long. The CDR3 loop is CASSFGGGDRKTQPQHF. As DNA, the CDR3 is TGTGCCAGCAGCTTCGGCGGTGGGGATCGGAAGACTCAGCCCCAGCATTTT. The whole variable domain, filled in from reference TRBV5-5 and TRBJ1-5, reads DAGVTQSPTHLIKTRGQQVTLRCSPISGHKSVSWYQQVLGQGPQFIFQYYEKEERGRGNFPDRFSARQFPNYSSELNVNALLLGDSALYLCASSFGGGDRKTQPQHFGDGTRLSIL.

V usage is TRBV18 and J usage is TRBJ2-2; 7 bases align to TRBD1. This CDR3 is 17 amino acids long. The germline CDR1 and CDR2 sequences are KGHSH and LQKENI. Germline trimming cut 2 bases from V and 2 bases from J; bases unmatched to any gene: 8. CDR3 in amino acids: CASSPKGGDKNTGELFF. CDR3 in DNA: TGTGCCAGCTCACCAAAAGGGGGCGATAAAAACACCGGGGAGCTGTTTTTT.

The chain links TRBV10-3 to TRBJ2-2, with D uncertain. V was pared by 7 bases and J by 8 bases, with 20 bases between. The germline gives CDR1 ENHRY, CDR2 SYGVKD. The CDR3 totals 15 residues. Here the CDR3 DNA reads TGTGCCATCACATCAACCGGGCCCCTGGGAGGGGAGCTGTTTTTT. This encodes CAITSTGPLGGELFF.

The chain links TRBV19 to TRBJ2-5, with 11 bases that match TRBD2. Per germline, CDR1 LNHDA and CDR2 SQIVND (reference sequence). The CDR3 spans 15 residues. The V and J ends lost 10 bases and 3 bases, in that order; junction bases with no gene match: 10. CDR3 bases: TGTGCCACTTCAAGGACTAGCGGGTGGGAAGAGACCCAGTACTTC. Protein: CATSRTSGWEETQYF. The whole variable domain, filled in from reference TRBV19 and TRBJ2-5, reads DGGITQSPKYLFRKEGQNVTLSCEQNLNHDAMYWYRQDPGQGLRLIYYSQIVNDFQKGDIAEGYSVSREKKESFPLTVTSAQKNPTAFYLCATSRTSGWEETQYFGPGTRLLVL.

This rearrangement joins TRBV28 to TRBJ1-2; maybe TRBD1 (6 bases). The CDR3 covers 15 residues. Germline-derived CDR1 and CDR2 are MDHEN and SYDVKM. The V and J ends lost 6 bases and 2 bases respectively, with 16 bases between them. This CDR3 reads CASRIPRGGNYGYTF. CDR3 bases: TGTGCCAGCAGAATCCCCCGGGGGGGCAACTATGGCTACACCTTC.

The chain employs TRBV7-2 and TRBJ2-2; no clear D. V was shortened by 5 bases and J by 7 bases, with 14 bases between the two germline ends. The CDR3 covers 14 residues. CDR1 is SGHTA, CDR2 FQGNSA, per germline. The CDR3 protein is CASSRVLGHGELFF. In nucleotides, the CDR3 is TGTGCCAGCAGCAGGGTGCTAGGTCACGGGGAGCTGTTTTTT.

The V call is TRBV7-9, the J call TRBJ2-1; a possible D gene is TRBD2 (6 bases). CDR1 is SEHNR and CDR2 is FQNEAQ in the germline V gene (reference sequence). The length of the CDR3 is 15 residues. The V and J ends lost 2 bases and 1 base respectively, with 9 bases between them. The CDR3 nucleotides read TGTGCCAGCAGCTTAACGGGAGAATCCTACAATGAGCAGTTCTTC. Amino acids: CASSLTGESYNEQFF.

The chain is built from TRBV3-1 (or the pseudogene TRBV3-2) and TRBJ2-3, with a weak D call TRBD2 (6 bases). The germline V gene encodes CDR1 LGHDT and CDR2 YNNKEL (reference sequence). The CDR3 runs 16 residues. Trimming pared 4 bases from V and 7 bases from J, leaving 21 bases between. The DNA for the CDR3 is TGTGCCAGCAGCCCCTCGGTGGCTAGCGCATTGAATACGCAGTATTTT. Translating gives CASSPSVASALNTQYF.

This chain connects TRBV6-4 to TRBJ2-7; D possibly matches TRBD1 or TRBD2 (7 bases each). CDR1 and CDR2 from the germline V gene are MRHNA and SNTAGT. The V and J ends lost 2 bases and 1 base respectively, with 12 bases between them. The CDR3 extends over 15 amino acids. Here the CDR3 reads CASSDGEGASYEQYF. The CDR3 DNA reads TGTGCCAGCAGTGACGGGGAGGGGGCTTCCTACGAGCAGTACTTC.

Of note for this clone: Other DNA sequences in the sample encode the same CDR3. The gene calls are TRBV24-1 and TRBJ2-7; a weak D match, TRBD2 (6 bases). Trimming took off 5 bases at V and 2 bases at J, with 27 bases between the two ends. This CDR3 is 19 amino acids long. Germline V lookup: CDR1 KGHDR, CDR2 SFDVKD. The CDR3 sequence is CATSASGSSARAGTYEQYF. The CDR3 nucleotides read TGTGCCACCAGTGCATCAGGGAGTTCGGCGAGGGCGGGAACCTACGAGCAGTACTTC.

The chain has TRBV6-4 and TRBJ2-1; TRBD2 agrees at 8 bases. Germline V lookup: CDR1 MRHNA, CDR2 SNTAGT. Trimming removed 6 bases from V and 5 bases from J; junction bases left unmatched: 3. The CDR3 has 13 residues. The CDR3 loop reads CASSLSGDNEQFF. The CDR3 DNA sequence: TGTGCCAGCAGCCTTAGCGGGGACAATGAGCAGTTCTTC.

CDR3 protein: CASSQLLAAANTGELFF. The CDR3 DNA reads TGTGCCAGCAGCCAATTACTAGCGGCTGCGAACACCGGGGAGCTGTTTTTT. The gene calls are TRBV4-2 and TRBJ2-2; 8 nucleotides match TRBD2. This CDR3 is built from 17 residues. Germline loops: CDR1 LGHNA, CDR2 YNFKEQ. V lost 2 bases and J lost 0; bases outside the gene matches: 5.

The V gene is TRBV6-1, the J gene TRBJ1-5; possibly TRBD1 for D (6 bases). Looked up from germline, CDR1 is MNHNS and CDR2 is SASEGT. The V gene lost 1 base and the J gene lost 7 bases, with 11 bases spanning the gap. The CDR3 length is 14 residues. CDR3 sequence: CASSEVQGGQPQHF. The DNA of the CDR3 is TGTGCCAGCAGTGAAGTACAGGGTGGGCAGCCCCAGCATTTT.

This clone occurred once. The same CDR3 is also encoded by other DNA sequences in this sample. V gene TRBV7-9 combines with J gene TRBJ1-3, with D hard to call. V shed 5 bases and J shed 0 bases, with 11 bases lying between them. In germline, CDR1 is SEHNR, CDR2 FQNEAQ (reference sequence). The CDR3 runs 15 residues. The CDR3 region is CASSPLGSSGNTIYF. The DNA for the CDR3 is TGTGCCAGCAGCCCCCTAGGGAGCTCTGGAAACACCATATATTTT.

V and J are TRBV28 and TRBJ1-1; the D is unclear. The CDR3 is made up of 12 amino acids. Trimming stripped 7 bases from V and 6 bases from J, with 12 bases between. Germline V gene data show CDR1 as MDHEN and CDR2 as SYDVKM. CDR3 bases: TGTGCCAGCAATGGCGGGATCCCTGAAGCTTTCTTT. Its protein is CASNGGIPEAFF.

The rearrangement joins TRBV15 to TRBJ2-1; 9 bases line up with TRBD1. The CDR3 has 15 residues. The ends lost 0 bases at V and 7 bases at J; junction bases unmatched: 4. Per germline, CDR1 LNHNV and CDR2 YYDKDF (reference sequence). CDR3 coding DNA: TGTGCCACCAGCAGAGAAGGGACAGGGAAAAATGAGCAGTTCTTC. It codes for CATSREGTGKNEQFF.